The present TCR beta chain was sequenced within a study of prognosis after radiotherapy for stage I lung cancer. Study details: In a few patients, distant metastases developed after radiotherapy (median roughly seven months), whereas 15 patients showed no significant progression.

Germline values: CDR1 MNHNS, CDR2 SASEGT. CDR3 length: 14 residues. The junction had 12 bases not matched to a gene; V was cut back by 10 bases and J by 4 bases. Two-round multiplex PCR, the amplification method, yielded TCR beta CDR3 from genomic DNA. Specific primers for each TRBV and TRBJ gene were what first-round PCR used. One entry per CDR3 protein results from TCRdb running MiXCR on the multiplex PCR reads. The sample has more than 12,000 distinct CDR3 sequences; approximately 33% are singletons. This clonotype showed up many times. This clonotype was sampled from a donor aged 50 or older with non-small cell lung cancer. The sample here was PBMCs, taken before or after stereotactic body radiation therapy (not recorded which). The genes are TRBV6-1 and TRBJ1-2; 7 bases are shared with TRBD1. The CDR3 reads CATTPRGTVYGYTF. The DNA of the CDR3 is TGTGCCACAACCCCTCGAGGGACAGTCTATGGCTACACCTTC.